Shown below are 25 T cell receptor beta chains from a single sample sequenced in a study of blood T cell repertoires in COVID-19. Some clones are missing from TCRdb's copy, which holds only in-frame ones; the method was immunoSEQ multiplex PCR. The table records about 73,000 clones, approximately 92% of them present only once. The material sequenced was peripheral blood. Receptors were obtained from a man older than 75 with acute or convalescent COVID-19.

V is TRBV19 and J is TRBJ1-5; 9 nucleotides agree with TRBD1. Germline CDR1 and CDR2: LNHDA and SQIVND (reference sequence). The CDR3 loop spans 16 amino acids. V lost 5 bases and J lost 1; bases outside the gene matches: 6. CDR3 sequence: CASSVPGTGSNQPQHF. The CDR3 bases are TGTGCCAGTAGTGTACCCGGGACAGGGAGCAATCAGCCCCAGCATTTT.

This clone was seen a few times. The gene calls are TRBV5-4 and TRBJ2-5; D might be TRBD1 (6 bases). The CDR3 sequence is 14 residues long. Germline V gene lookup returns CDR1 SGHNT and CDR2 YYREEE (reference sequence). The V end was cut by 4 bases, the J end by 5 bases, with 15 bases between. The CDR3 DNA is TGTGCCAGCAGCCCACAGGGCTTTGACGAGACCCAGTACTTC. Translation: CASSPQGFDETQYF.

The V gene is TRBV7-9, the J gene TRBJ2-4; D possibly corresponds to TRBD1 (5 bases). The CDR3 contains 16 residues. V was pared by 3 bases and J by 2 bases, with 14 bases between. CDR1 SEHNR and CDR2 FQNEAQ come from the germline V gene (reference sequence). CDR3 DNA sequence: TGTGCCAGCAGCTTTAACGTCCCAGGGTCCAAAAACATTCAGTACTTC. It is translated as CASSFNVPGSKNIQYF.

The V and J genes are TRBV5-6 and TRBJ1-1; TRBD1 might be the D (6 bases). The V and J ends lost 5 bases and 10 bases respectively, with 15 bases between them. Germline V gene sequence: CDR1 SGHDT, CDR2 YYEEEE. The CDR3 is made up of 12 amino acids. The CDR3 sequence is CASSKSQGLAFF. CDR3 bases: TGTGCCAGCAGTAAATCACAGGGATTAGCTTTCTTT.

The V call is TRBV19, the J call TRBJ2-3; 7 nucleotides match TRBD2. This CDR3 contains 14 residues. The V gene end was trimmed by 2 bases and the J gene end by 6 bases; junction bases not matched to a gene: 5. Germline lookup yields CDR1 LNHDA and CDR2 SQIVND (reference sequence). The CDR3 sequence is CASSIRREADTQYF. The DNA of the CDR3 is TGTGCCAGTAGTATACGACGGGAGGCGGATACGCAGTATTTT.

The chain has TRBV24-1 and TRBJ2-3; TRBD1 aligns across 9 bases. Germline CDR1 is KGHDR and CDR2 is SFDVKD. The CDR3 has 15 amino acids. V trimming: 6 bases; J trimming: 3 bases; junction bases outside the gene matches: 6. The CDR3 spells CATSSLDRGTDTQYF. The CDR3 region has the DNA TGTGCCACCAGTTCCCTTGACAGGGGGACAGATACGCAGTATTTT.

This clone appeared a few times. The chain joins TRBV4-1 to TRBJ2-7; 8 bases match TRBD2. V was clipped by 4 bases and J by 5 bases; unmatched bases: 13. Germline V gives CDR1 MGHRA, CDR2 YSYEKL. This CDR3 has 16 amino acids. For the CDR3, the DNA is TGCGCCAGCAGCCCCAATTGGGGCCTAGCGGGCGACGAGCAGTACTTC. Translated: CASSPNWGLAGDEQYF.

This sequence joins TRBV19 and TRBJ1-6; D is possibly TRBD1 (5 bases). In germline, CDR1 is LNHDA, CDR2 SQIVND (reference sequence). The CDR3 is 15 amino acids. V lost 3 bases to trimming and J lost 16 bases, with 22 bases between them. The CDR3 DNA follows: TGTGCCAGTAGTATCTCGACAGCCAGTAATTCAGGACTCCACTTT. It encodes CASSISTASNSGLHF.

The chain uses TRBV5-1 and TRBJ1-2; 7 bases are a match to TRBD1. The CDR3 is 15 amino acids. Germline V gives CDR1 SGHRS, CDR2 YFSETQ. Trimming cost V 3 bases and J 4 bases; bases outside gene matches: 9. The DNA for the CDR3 is TGCGCCAGCAGCTCTCGGGACAGCAAAAGCTATGGCTACACCTTC. As protein: CASSSRDSKSYGYTF.

This chain links TRBV10-1 with TRBJ1-2, with a tentative D call TRBD1 (5 bases). V lost 4 bases, J lost 2 bases, and 11 bases lay in between. Germline assignment: CDR1 WNHNN and CDR2 SYGVQD (reference sequence). The CDR3 totals 14 residues. In DNA, the CDR3 is TGCGCCAGCAGTGCTGCGGGGGGGAACTATGGCTACACCTTC. This gives the protein CASSAAGGNYGYTF.

The rearrangement links TRBV20-1 to TRBJ1-1; D gene ambiguous. Germline V lookup: CDR1 DFQATT, CDR2 SNEGSKA (reference sequence). V was cut by 0 bases and J by 9 bases, with 8 bases left in between. This CDR3 region has 11 residues. The CDR3 sequence: CSARDQQQAFF. The CDR3 DNA follows: TGCAGTGCTAGAGATCAACAGCAAGCTTTCTTT.

The gene calls are TRBV7-9 and TRBJ1-2; no clear D. Germline CDR1 is SEHNR and CDR2 is FQNEAQ (reference sequence). This CDR3 spans 15 amino acids. The V end lost 6 bases, the J end lost 2 bases, and 16 bases lay between the germline ends. CDR3 amino acids: CASSSMKTGNYGYTF. As DNA, the CDR3 is TGTGCCAGCAGTTCTATGAAGACGGGGAACTATGGCTACACCTTC.

The J gene is TRBJ2-7, the V gene TRBV27, with D possibly being TRBD2 (6 bases). Trimming removed 6 bases at V and 3 bases at J, with 12 bases between. The CDR3 extends over 13 amino acids. Germline V gene sequence: CDR1 MNHEY, CDR2 SMNVEV (reference sequence). DNA of the CDR3: TGTGCCAGCAGAGCCGGAGCGGGCTACGAGCAGTACTTC. Translating gives CASRAGAGYEQYF.

This rearrangement joins TRBV5-5 to TRBJ1-5; D is unclear. Trimming pared 1 base from V and 3 bases from J, leaving 5 bases between. This CDR3 comprises 13 residues. Germline V CDR1 and CDR2: SGHKS, YYEKEE (reference sequence). DNA for the CDR3: TGTGCCAGCAGCTTGACAGACAATCAGCCCCAGCATTTT. Protein: CASSLTDNQPQHF.

The V and J genes are TRBV10-1 and TRBJ1-4; unclear D gene. This CDR3 has 13 amino acids. Trimming shortened V by 0 bases and J by 7 bases, and 6 bases separated the two germline ends. CDR1 is WNHNN, CDR2 SYGVQD, per germline (reference sequence). CDR3 DNA sequence: TGCGCCAGCAGTGAGTCGGGCGTTGAAAAACTGTTTTTT. Translating it yields CASSESGVEKLFF.

The chain combines TRBV7-3 with TRBJ2-1; 7 positions agree with TRBD1. The V gene's germline CDR1 is SGHTA and CDR2 FQGTGA. This CDR3 is 16 amino acids long. Losses at the gene ends were 4 bases for V and 2 bases for J; bases not matched to a gene: 8. The CDR3 here is CASSSTGTATYNEQFF. CDR3 DNA sequence: TGTGCCAGCAGCTCAACCGGGACAGCGACCTACAATGAGCAGTTCTTC.

J is TRBJ1-1 and V is TRBV18; 7 bases fit TRBD1. Germline CDR1 and CDR2: KGHSH and LQKENI. V lost 4 bases and J lost 4; bases outside the gene matches: 9. The CDR3 is 15 residues long. As DNA, the CDR3 is TGTGCCAGCTCACGGACACAGGGGTATGGCACTGAAGCTTTCTTT. This gives the protein CASSRTQGYGTEAFF.

This chain links TRBV27 with TRBJ2-1; 10 bases are a match to TRBD2. With 5 bases clipped from V and 3 bases from J, the junction kept 7 bases outside the gene matches. Germline lookup yields CDR1 MNHEY and CDR2 SMNVEV (reference sequence). The CDR3 runs 16 residues. Here the CDR3 DNA reads TGTGCCAGCAGTCCTCCACTAGCGGGGCGCTACAATGAGCAGTTCTTC. Residues: CASSPPLAGRYNEQFF.

V usage is TRBV7-3 and J usage is TRBJ2-7; the match to TRBD2 covers 7 bases. The CDR3 length is 16 residues. Germline assignment: CDR1 SGHTA and CDR2 FQGTGA. V lost 2 bases, J lost 0 bases, and 7 bases stayed unmatched. The CDR3 sequence is CASSLGWRGSSYEQYF. The CDR3 DNA is TGTGCCAGCAGCTTAGGATGGCGCGGGAGCTCCTACGAGCAGTACTTC.

The chain combines TRBV10-3 with TRBJ2-7; 7 bases align to TRBD1. Germline CDR1 reads ENHRY; CDR2 reads SYGVKD. With V trimmed by 4 bases and J by 6 bases, 6 bases remained unmatched. The CDR3 has 13 amino acids. The CDR3 DNA follows: TGTGCCATCAGTGGACGGGACAGTTTCGAGCAGTACTTC. As protein: CAISGRDSFEQYF.

This chain connects TRBV5-1 to TRBJ2-1; no firm D call. CDR1 is SGHRS and CDR2 is YFSETQ in the germline V gene. The CDR3 is made up of 13 amino acids. V dropped 0 bases and J dropped 9 bases, with 10 bases sitting between them. The CDR3 DNA reads as TGCGCCAGCAGCTTGGTATCGAACAGTGAGCAGTTCTTC. This codes for CASSLVSNSEQFF.

V gene TRBV5-8 combines with J gene TRBJ1-6; D may be TRBD1 (6 bases). The CDR3 has 14 amino acids. The V end was cut by 5 bases, the J end by 8 bases, with 14 bases between. Germline V gene data show CDR1 as SGHTS and CDR2 as YDEGEE. This chain's CDR3 is CASSPGTNHSPLHF. CDR3 sequence (DNA): TGTGCCAGCAGTCCCGGGACAAACCATTCACCCCTCCACTTT.

This chain links TRBV5-4 with TRBJ1-3, with D possibly TRBD1 on 5 matching bases. This CDR3 has 15 amino acids. CDR1 is SGHNT and CDR2 is YYREEE in the germline V gene (reference sequence). V was cut by 7 bases and J by 0 bases, with 14 bases left in between. This CDR3 reads CASRPGGSSGNTIYF. The CDR3 nucleotides are TGTGCCAGCCGCCCGGGGGGGTCCTCTGGAAACACCATATATTTT.

V gene TRBV11-2 combines with J gene TRBJ1-5; D is uncertain. CDR1 is SGHAT, CDR2 FQNNGV, per germline. The CDR3 has 13 amino acids. The ends were cut back, 1 base at V and 6 bases at J, with 7 bases in the middle. In DNA, the CDR3 is TGTGCCAGCAGCTTAGGAGGTAGTCAGCCCCAGCATTTT. Amino acid sequence: CASSLGGSQPQHF.

This clone was seen a single time. V gene TRBV5-4 combines with J gene TRBJ2-5, with 13 bases identical to TRBD2. Germline V gene sequence: CDR1 SGHNT, CDR2 YYREEE (reference sequence). The CDR3 extends over 16 amino acids. The trim removed 4 bases at V and 5 bases at J, leaving 8 bases unmatched. CDR3: CASSLGTSGNRETQYF. CDR3 sequence (DNA): TGTGCCAGCAGCCTGGGGACTAGCGGGAATAGGGAGACCCAGTACTTC.